The clone carrying this T cell receptor beta chain is a singleton in its sample. What it recognizes is unknown. The CDR3 runs to 18 residues. The V and J ends lost 3 bases and 5 bases, in that order; junction bases with no gene match: 17. CDR1 and CDR2 from the germline V gene are KGHSH and LQKENI. The data are from a study of cytotoxic CD8 clonotypes in ibrutinib-treated CLL. The overall study: The study included roughly 10 relapsed/refractory and 15 treatment-naive patients; approximately 17 had IGHV unmutated disease. Whole-study findings and limits: Clonality increased at ibrutinib response, then returned toward baseline at progression.

The data were produced by immunoSEQ multiplex PCR, yet TCRdb's version contains in-frame clones alone and is incomplete. The top ten hold around 8.1% of the sample, which has about 25,000 clones, 78% seen once. The starting material was PBMCs, obtained before ibrutinib treatment. V usage is TRBV18 and J usage is TRBJ1-1; 8 bases match TRBD1. The TCR was taken from a human donor with chronic lymphocytic leukemia. The CDR3 DNA reads TGTGCCAGCTCACCCCCATCCAGGGGGCGCGAGCTGGGTACTGAAGCTTTCTTT. This translates into CASSPPSRGRELGTEAFF. The full variable domain, rest sourced from reference TRBV18 and TRBJ1-1, is NAGVMQNPRHLVRRRGQEARLRCSPMKGHSHVYWYRQLPEEGLKFMVYLQKENIIDESGMPKERFSAEFPKEGPSILRIQQVVRGDSAAYFCASSPPSRGRELGTEAFFGQGTRLTVV.